The clone carrying this TCR beta chain was found once. Use of 60 Vbeta and 13 Jbeta primers characterized the PCR. Data came from immunoSEQ multiplex PCR; TCRdb stores just in-frame clones and leaves some out. The sample gives about 200,000 clones, 75% to 85% of which show up once; approximately 0.36% is in the top ten. Participants comprised healthy donors of bone marrow. This specimen comes from a study of cytomegalovirus exposure and HLA in healthy donors. The clonotype comes from a male donor in good health and CMV-seropositive. Source material: PBMCs.

The CDR3 nucleotides read TGTGCCAGCAGGCTACCAGGGGGCAGCTATGAGCAGTTCTTC. Protein sequence: CASRLPGGSYEQFF. V and J are TRBV27 and TRBJ2-1; 8 nucleotides line up with TRBD1. Losses at the gene ends were 6 bases for V and 8 bases for J; bases not matched to a gene: 9. Germline V gene lookup returns CDR1 MNHEY and CDR2 SMNVEV (reference sequence). CDR3 size: 14 residues.